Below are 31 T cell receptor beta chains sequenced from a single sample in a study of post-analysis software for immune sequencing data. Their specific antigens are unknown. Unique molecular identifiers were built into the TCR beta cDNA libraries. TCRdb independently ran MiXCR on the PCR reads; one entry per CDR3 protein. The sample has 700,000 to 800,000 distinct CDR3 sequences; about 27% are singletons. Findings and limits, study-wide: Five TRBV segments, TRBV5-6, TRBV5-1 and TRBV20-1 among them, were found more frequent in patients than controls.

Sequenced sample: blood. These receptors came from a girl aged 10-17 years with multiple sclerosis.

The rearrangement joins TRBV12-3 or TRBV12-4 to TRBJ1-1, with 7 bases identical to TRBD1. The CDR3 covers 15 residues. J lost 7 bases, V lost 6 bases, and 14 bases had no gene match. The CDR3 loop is CASRSRGQSVGEAFF. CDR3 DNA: TGTGCCAGCAGATCACGGGGACAGTCGGTGGGTGAAGCTTTCTTT.

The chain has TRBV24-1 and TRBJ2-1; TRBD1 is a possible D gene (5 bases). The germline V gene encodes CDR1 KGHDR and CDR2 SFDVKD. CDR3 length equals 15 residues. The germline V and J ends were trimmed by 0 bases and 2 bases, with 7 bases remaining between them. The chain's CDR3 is CATSDLTDTYNEQFF. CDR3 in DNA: TGTGCCACCAGTGATTTGACGGACACCTACAATGAGCAGTTCTTC.

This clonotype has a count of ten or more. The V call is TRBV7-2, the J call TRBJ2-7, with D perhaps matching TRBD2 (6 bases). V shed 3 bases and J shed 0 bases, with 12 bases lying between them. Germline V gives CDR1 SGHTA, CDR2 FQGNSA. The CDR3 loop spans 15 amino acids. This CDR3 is CASSLSPGSSYEQYF. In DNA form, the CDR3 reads TGTGCCAGCAGCTTGTCCCCCGGGAGCTCCTACGAGCAGTACTTC.

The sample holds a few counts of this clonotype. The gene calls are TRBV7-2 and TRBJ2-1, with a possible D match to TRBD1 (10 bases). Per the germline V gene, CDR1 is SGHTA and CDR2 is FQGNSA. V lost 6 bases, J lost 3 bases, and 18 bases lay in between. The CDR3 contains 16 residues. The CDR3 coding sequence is TGTGCCAGCAGTCGCGGGGGGGACAGGGGCTACAATGAGCAGTTCTTC. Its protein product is CASSRGGDRGYNEQFF.

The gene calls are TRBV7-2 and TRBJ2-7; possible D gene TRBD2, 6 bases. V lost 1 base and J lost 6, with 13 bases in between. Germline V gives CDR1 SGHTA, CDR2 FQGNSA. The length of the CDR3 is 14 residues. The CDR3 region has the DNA TGTGCCAGCAGCTTAGGTCCGGGGGTACGCGAGCAGTACTTC. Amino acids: CASSLGPGVREQYF.

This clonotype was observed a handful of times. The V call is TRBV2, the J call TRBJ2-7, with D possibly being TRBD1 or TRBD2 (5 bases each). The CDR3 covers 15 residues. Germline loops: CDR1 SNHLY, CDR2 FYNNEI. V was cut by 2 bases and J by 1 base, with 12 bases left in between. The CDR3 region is CASSEIWGISYEQYF. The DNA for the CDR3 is TGTGCCAGCAGTGAAATATGGGGGATTTCCTACGAGCAGTACTTC.

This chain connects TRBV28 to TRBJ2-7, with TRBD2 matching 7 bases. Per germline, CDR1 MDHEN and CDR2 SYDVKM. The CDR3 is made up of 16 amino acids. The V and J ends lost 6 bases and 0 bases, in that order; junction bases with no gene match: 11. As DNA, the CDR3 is TGTGCCAGCAGCCCTTGGCGGGAGAGAAGCTCCTACGAGCAGTACTTC. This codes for CASSPWRERSSYEQYF. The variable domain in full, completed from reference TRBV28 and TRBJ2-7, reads DVKVTQSSRYLVKRTGEKVFLECVQDMDHENMFWYRQDPGLGLRLIYFSYDVKMKEKGDIPEGYSVSREKKERFSLILESASTNQTSMYLCASSPWRERSSYEQYFGPGTRLTVT.

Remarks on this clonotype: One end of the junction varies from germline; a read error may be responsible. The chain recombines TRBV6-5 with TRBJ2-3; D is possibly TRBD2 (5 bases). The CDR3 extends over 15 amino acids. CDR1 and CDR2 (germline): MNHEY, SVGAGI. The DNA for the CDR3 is TGTGCCAGCAGTCTCGGACTCGGTTACACAGATGCGCAGTATTTT. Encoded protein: CASSLGLGYTDAQYF.

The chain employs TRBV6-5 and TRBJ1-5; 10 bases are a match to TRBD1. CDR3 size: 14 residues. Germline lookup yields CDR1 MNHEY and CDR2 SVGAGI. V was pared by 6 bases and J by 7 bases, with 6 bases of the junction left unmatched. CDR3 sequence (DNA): TGTGCCAGCAGGCCCCTGACAGGGGGCCAGCCCCAGCATTTT. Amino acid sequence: CASRPLTGGQPQHF.

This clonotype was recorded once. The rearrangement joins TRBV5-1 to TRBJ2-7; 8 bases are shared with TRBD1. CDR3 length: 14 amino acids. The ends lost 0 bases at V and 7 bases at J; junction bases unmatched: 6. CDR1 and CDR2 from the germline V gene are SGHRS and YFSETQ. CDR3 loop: CASSLDWTGREQYF. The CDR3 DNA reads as TGCGCCAGCAGCTTGGATTGGACAGGGAGGGAGCAGTACTTC.

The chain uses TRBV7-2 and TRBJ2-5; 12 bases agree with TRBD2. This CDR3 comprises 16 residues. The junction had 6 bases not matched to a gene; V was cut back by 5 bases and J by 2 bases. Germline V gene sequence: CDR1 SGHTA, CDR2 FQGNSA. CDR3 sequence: CASSQRLAGAQETQYF. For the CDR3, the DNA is TGTGCCAGCAGCCAACGACTAGCGGGGGCTCAAGAGACCCAGTACTTC.

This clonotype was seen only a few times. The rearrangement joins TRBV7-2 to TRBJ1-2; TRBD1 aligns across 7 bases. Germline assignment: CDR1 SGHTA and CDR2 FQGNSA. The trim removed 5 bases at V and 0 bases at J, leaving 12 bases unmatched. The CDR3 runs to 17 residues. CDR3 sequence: CASSPPGQLQANYGYTF. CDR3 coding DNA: TGTGCCAGCAGCCCTCCGGGACAGCTTCAGGCTAACTATGGCTACACCTTC.

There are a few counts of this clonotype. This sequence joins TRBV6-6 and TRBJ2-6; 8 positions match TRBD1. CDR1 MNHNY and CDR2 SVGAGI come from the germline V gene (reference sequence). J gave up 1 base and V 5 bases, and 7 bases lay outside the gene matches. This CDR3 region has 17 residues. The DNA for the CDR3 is TGTGCCAGCAGTCGAGGACAGGGATGGTCTGGGGCCAACGTCCTGACTTTC. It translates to CASSRGQGWSGANVLTF.

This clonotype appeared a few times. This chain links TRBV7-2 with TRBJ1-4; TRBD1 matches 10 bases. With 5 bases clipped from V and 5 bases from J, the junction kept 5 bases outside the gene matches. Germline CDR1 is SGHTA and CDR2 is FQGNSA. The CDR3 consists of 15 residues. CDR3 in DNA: TGTGCCAGCAGCATGGACAGGGGGGGGAATGAAAAACTGTTTTTT. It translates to CASSMDRGGNEKLFF.

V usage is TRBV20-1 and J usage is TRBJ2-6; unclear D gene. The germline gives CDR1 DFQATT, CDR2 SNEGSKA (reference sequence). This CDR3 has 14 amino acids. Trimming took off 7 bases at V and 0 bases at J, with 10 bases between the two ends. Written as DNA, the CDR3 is TGCAGTGTGAGATACAGCTCTGGGGCCAACGTCCTGACTTTC. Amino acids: CSVRYSSGANVLTF.

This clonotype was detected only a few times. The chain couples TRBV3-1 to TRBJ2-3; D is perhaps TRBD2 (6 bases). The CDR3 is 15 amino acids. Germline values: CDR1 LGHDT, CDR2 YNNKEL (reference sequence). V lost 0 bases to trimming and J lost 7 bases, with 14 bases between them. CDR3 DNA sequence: TGTGCCAGCAGCCAAGACGGAGGGAGTCGGAATACGCAGTATTTT. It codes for CASSQDGGSRNTQYF.

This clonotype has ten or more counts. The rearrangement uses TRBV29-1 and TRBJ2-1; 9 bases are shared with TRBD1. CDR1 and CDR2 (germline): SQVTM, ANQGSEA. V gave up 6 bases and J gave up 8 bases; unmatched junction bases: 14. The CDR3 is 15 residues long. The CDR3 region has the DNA TGCAGCGTAGCCCATGGGACAGGGCCCAGGGATGAGCAGTTCTTC. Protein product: CSVAHGTGPRDEQFF.

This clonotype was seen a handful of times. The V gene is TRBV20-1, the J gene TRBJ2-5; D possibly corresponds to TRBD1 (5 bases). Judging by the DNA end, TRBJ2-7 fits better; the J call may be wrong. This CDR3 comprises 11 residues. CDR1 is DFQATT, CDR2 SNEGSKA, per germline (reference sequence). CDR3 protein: CSAPDNHEQYF. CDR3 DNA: TGCAGTGCTCCGGACAATCACGAGCAGTACTTC.

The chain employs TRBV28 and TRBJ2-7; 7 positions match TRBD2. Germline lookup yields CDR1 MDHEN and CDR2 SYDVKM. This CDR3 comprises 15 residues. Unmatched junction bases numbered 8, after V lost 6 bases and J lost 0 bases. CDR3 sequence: CASSRPGGGSYEQYF. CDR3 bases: TGTGCCAGCAGCCGCCCGGGAGGAGGCTCCTACGAGCAGTACTTC.

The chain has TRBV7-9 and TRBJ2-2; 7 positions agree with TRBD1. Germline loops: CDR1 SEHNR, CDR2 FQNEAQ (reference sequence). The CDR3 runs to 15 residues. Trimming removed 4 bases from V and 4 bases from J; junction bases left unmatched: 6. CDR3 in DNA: TGTGCCAGCAGCTATACAGGGGCTGGCACCGGGGAGCTGTTTTTT. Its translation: CASSYTGAGTGELFF.

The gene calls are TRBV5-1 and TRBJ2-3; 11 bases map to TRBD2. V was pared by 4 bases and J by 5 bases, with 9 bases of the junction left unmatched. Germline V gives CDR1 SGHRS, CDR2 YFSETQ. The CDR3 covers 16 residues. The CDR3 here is CASSRTLSGRGDTQYF. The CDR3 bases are TGCGCCAGCAGCCGGACCCTTAGCGGGAGGGGAGATACGCAGTATTTT.

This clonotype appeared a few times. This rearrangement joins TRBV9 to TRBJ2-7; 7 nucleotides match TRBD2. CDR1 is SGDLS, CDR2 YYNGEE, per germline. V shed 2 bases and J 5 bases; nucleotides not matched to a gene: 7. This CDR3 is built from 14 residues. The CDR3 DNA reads TGTGCCAGCAGCGTGGGGAGGGTTCTCGACGAGCAGTACTTC. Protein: CASSVGRVLDEQYF.

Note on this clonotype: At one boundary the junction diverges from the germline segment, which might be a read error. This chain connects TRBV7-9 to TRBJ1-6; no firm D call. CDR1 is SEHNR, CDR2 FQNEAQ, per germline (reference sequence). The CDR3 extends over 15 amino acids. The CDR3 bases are TGTGCTAGCAGCGAAAACAATGCCTATAATTCACCCCTCCACTTT. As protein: CASSENNAYNSPLHF.

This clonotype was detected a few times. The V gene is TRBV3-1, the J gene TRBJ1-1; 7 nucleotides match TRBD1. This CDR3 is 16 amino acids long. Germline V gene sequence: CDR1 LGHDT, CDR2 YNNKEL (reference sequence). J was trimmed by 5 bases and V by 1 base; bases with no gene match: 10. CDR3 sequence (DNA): TGTGCCAGCAGCCAAGGTCCAGGGGGACTGGGGACTGAAGCTTTCTTT. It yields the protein CASSQGPGGLGTEAFF.

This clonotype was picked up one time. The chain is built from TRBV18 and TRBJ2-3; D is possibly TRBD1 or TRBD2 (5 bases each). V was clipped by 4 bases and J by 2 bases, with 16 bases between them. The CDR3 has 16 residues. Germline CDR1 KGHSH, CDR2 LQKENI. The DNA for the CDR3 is TGTGCCAGCTCACAGGGACCCGAAGGATACACAGATACGCAGTATTTT. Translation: CASSQGPEGYTDTQYF.

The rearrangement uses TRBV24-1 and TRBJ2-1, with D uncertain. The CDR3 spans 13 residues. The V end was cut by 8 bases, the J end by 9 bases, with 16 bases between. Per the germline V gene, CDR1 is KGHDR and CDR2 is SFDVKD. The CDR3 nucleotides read TGTGCCACCACCGGGCAAGGGTCGGGTGAGCAGTTCTTC. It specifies CATTGQGSGEQFF.

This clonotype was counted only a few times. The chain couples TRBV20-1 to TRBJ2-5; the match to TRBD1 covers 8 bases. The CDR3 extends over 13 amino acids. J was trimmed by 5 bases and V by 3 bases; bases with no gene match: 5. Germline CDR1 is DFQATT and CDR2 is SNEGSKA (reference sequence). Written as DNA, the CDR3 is TGCAGTGCTAGGAAGACAGGGGATGAGACCCAGTACTTC. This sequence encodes CSARKTGDETQYF.

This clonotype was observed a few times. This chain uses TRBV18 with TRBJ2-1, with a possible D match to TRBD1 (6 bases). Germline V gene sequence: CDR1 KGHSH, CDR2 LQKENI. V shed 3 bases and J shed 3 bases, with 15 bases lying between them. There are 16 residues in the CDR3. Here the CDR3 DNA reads TGTGCCAGCTCACCCTTGCGCAGGGGAGACTACAATGAGCAGTTCTTC. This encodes CASSPLRRGDYNEQFF.

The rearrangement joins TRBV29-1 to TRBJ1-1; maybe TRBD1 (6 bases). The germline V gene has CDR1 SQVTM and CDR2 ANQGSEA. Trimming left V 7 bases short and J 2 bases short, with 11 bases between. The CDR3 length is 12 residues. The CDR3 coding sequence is TGCAGCGCCGGACAGAGAAACACTGAAGCTTTCTTT. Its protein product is CSAGQRNTEAFF.

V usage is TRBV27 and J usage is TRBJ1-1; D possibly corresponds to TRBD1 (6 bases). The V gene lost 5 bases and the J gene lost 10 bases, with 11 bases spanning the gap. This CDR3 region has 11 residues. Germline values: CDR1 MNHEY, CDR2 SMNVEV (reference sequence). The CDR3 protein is CASSGTGRAFF. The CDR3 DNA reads TGTGCCAGCAGTGGAACAGGGAGAGCTTTCTTT.

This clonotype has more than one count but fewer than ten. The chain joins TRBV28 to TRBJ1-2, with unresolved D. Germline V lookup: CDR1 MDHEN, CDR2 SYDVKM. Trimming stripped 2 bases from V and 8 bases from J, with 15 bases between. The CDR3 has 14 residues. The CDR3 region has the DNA TGTGCCAGCAGTTTAGCCGACGTCTTGGGCGGCTACACCTTC. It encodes CASSLADVLGGYTF.